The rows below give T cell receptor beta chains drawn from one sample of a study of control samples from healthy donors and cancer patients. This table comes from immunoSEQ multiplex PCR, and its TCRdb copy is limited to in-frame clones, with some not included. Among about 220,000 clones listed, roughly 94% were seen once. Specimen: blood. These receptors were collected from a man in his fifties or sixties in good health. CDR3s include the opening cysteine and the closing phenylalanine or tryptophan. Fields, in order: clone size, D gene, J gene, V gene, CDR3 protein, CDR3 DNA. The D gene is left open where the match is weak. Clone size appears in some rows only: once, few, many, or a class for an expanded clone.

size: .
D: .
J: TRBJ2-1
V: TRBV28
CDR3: CASSLRGSNEQFF
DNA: TGTGCCAGCAGTTTAAGGGGCAGCAATGAGCAGTTCTTC

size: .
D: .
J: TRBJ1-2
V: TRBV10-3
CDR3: CAYRGHEDYGYTF
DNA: TGTGCCTACCGAGGGCATGAGGACTATGGCTACACCTTC

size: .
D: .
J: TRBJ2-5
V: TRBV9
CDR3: CASADGGPGETQYF
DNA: TGTGCCAGCGCGGACGGAGGGCCGGGGGAGACCCAGTACTTC

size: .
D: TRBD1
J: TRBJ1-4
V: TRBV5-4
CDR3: CASSVGTGGALDEKLFF
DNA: TGTGCCAGCAGCGTCGGGACAGGGGGCGCATTGGATGAAAAACTGTTTTTT

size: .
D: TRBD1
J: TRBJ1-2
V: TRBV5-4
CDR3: CASSPPRQGRGYGYTF
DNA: TGTGCCAGCAGCCCCCCAAGACAGGGAAGAGGTTATGGCTACACCTTC

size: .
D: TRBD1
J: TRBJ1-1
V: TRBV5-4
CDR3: CASSAPGQLNTEAFF
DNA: TGTGCCAGCAGCGCCCCGGGACAGTTGAACACTGAAGCTTTCTTT

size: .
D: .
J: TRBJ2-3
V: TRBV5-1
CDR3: CASSLGQFTDTQYF
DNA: TGCGCCAGCAGCTTGGGTCAGTTCACAGATACGCAGTATTTT

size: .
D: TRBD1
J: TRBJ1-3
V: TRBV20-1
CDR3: CSASRRDSGNTIYF
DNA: TGCAGTGCTAGTAGGAGGGACAGTGGAAACACCATATATTTT

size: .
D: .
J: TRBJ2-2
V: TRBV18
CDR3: CASSPPTSVNTGELFF
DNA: TGTGCCAGCTCACCACCGACCAGCGTGAACACCGGGGAGCTGTTTTTT

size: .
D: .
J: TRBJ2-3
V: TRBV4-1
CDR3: CASSQGLPPDTQYF
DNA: TGCGCCAGCAGCCAAGGACTCCCCCCAGATACGCAGTATTTT

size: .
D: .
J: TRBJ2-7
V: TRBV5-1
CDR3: CASSYVTGNYEQYF
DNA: TGCGCCAGCAGCTACGTGACAGGTAACTACGAGCAGTACTTC

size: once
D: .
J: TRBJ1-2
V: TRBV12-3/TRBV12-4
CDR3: CAISNRAPRGYTF
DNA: TGTGCCATATCCAACCGGGCCCCCCGGGGCTACACCTTC

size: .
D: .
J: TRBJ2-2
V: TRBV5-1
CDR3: CASSSTGPHGELFF
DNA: TGCGCCAGCAGCTCCACAGGGCCCCACGGGGAGCTGTTTTTT

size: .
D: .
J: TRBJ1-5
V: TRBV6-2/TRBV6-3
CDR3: CASSFGGTGNQPQHF
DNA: TGTGCCAGCAGCTTCGGAGGGACCGGCAATCAGCCCCAGCATTTT

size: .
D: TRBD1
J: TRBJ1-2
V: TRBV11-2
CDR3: CASSLAGGNGYTF
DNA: TGTGCCAGCAGCTTAGCAGGGGGTAATGGCTACACCTTC

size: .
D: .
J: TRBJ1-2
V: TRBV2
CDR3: CASKAGSVGYTF
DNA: TGTGCCAGCAAGGCAGGTTCTGTCGGCTACACCTTC

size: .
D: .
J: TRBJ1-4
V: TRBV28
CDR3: CASSKLGDATNEKLFF
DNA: TGTGCCAGCAGCAAACTAGGGGATGCAACTAATGAAAAACTGTTTTTT

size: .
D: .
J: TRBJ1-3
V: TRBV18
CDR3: CASSPADFSSGNTIYF
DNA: TGTGCCAGCTCACCTGCCGACTTCAGCTCTGGAAACACCATATATTTT

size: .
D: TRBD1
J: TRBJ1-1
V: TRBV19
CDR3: CASSVDREFTEAFF
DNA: TGTGCCAGTAGTGTGGACAGGGAATTTACTGAAGCTTTCTTT